This T cell receptor (beta chain) was obtained from a study of shared clonotypes between healthy human individuals. The assay was immunoSEQ multiplex PCR, and TCRdb's table has in-frame clones only and misses some. The sample contains some 980,000 clones, 70% to 85% of which appear only once. The CDR3 length is 17 residues. Germline CDR1 and CDR2: KGHSH and LQKENI. Trimming cost V 3 bases and J 4 bases, with 21 bases left between them. Sequencing input: memory CD4+ T cells sorted from blood. Subset meaning: CD45RA-negative fraction. The chain is built from TRBV18 and TRBJ1-1; no firm D call. This TCR was recovered from a man aged 18 to 35 in good health. The CDR3 spells CASSPPLSTGSVTEAFF. The CDR3 bases are TGTGCCAGCTCACCCCCATTGTCGACCGGTTCGGTCACTGAAGCTTTCTTT.